The rows below give T cell receptor beta chains drawn from one sample of a study of shared clonotypes between healthy human individuals. The method was immunoSEQ multiplex PCR; TCRdb's version includes in-frame clones alone and lacks a portion of them. The table lists about 1 million clones, approximately 70% of them singletons, with roughly 1.5% in the top ten. The sample was memory CD4+ T cells sorted from blood. These receptors were obtained from a man younger than 35 in good health. Both conserved end residues are trimmed from each CDR3. Fields, in order: D gene, V gene, CDR3 protein. A D gene is named only where the DNA matches it firmly.

d_call: NA; v_call: TRBV29-1; cdr3_aa: SAAKGVPYEQY
d_call: NA; v_call: TRBV10-3; cdr3_aa: AVRGWEGTEAF
d_call: TRBD2; v_call: TRBV5-1; cdr3_aa: ASRTSGGANPGELF
d_call: TRBD1; v_call: TRBV18; cdr3_aa: ASSPRTGNPRYEQY
d_call: TRBD1; v_call: TRBV2; cdr3_aa: ASGKGQLTDTQY
d_call: NA; v_call: TRBV6-5; cdr3_aa: ASTNWGSNYGYT
d_call: NA; v_call: TRBV7-2; cdr3_aa: ASSPSLAIDEQY
d_call: NA; v_call: TRBV6-5; cdr3_aa: ASSYFGGMDTGELF
d_call: TRBD2; v_call: TRBV29-1; cdr3_aa: SVEGVASGISSYNEQF
d_call: NA; v_call: TRBV7-2; cdr3_aa: ASRAGVGGYT
d_call: NA; v_call: TRBV6-6; cdr3_aa: ASSPKTVLSSYEQY
d_call: TRBD2; v_call: TRBV6-4; cdr3_aa: ASSEEAGGIYEQY
d_call: TRBD1; v_call: TRBV2; cdr3_aa: ASSDRGQGSNQPQH
d_call: NA; v_call: TRBV4-3; cdr3_aa: ASSVRWGETQY
d_call: NA; v_call: TRBV28; cdr3_aa: ASSLMGTEAF
d_call: NA; v_call: TRBV7-3; cdr3_aa: ASSLIGGVSYNEQF
d_call: NA; v_call: TRBV5-1; cdr3_aa: ASSLRTQNTGELF
d_call: NA; v_call: TRBV9; cdr3_aa: ASSVDLSSSTDTQY
d_call: NA; v_call: TRBV30; cdr3_aa: AWSVRGYGYT
d_call: NA; v_call: TRBV5-4; cdr3_aa: ASSPELSREKLF
d_call: TRBD1; v_call: TRBV7-6; cdr3_aa: ASSLYTGVSTEAF
d_call: NA; v_call: TRBV28; cdr3_aa: ASIGDSPPVHEQY
d_call: TRBD1; v_call: TRBV18; cdr3_aa: ASSQGTGLNSPLH
d_call: NA; v_call: TRBV7-9; cdr3_aa: ASSLGPGWQETQY
d_call: NA; v_call: TRBV30; cdr3_aa: AWSVGGGGYT
d_call: TRBD2; v_call: TRBV7-8; cdr3_aa: ASSLGTSGAGQY
d_call: NA; v_call: TRBV5-8; cdr3_aa: ASSLTELPYEQY